The source of this TCR beta chain is a study of spatial heterogeneity in lung cancer. Background on the study: Beta-chain sequences were consistently detected more often than alpha-chain sequences. The study observed each unique TCR and UMI combination more than ten times on average in raw reads.

This CDR3 region has 13 residues. Trimming shortened V by 3 bases and J by 3 bases, and 8 bases separated the two germline ends. Time point given: sample taken at primary tumor resection. The donor group consisted of approximately 77 patients who had untreated, early-stage non-small cell lung cancer. Unsorted whole RNA from tumor, nontumor lung or frozen PBMC underwent sequencing. TCRdb re-called the 5' RACE reads through MiXCR, storing one row per CDR3 protein. The sample consists of 5,800 or so distinct CDR3 sequences, 15% to 20% of them appearing once. This clonotype is termed medium-sized. The TCR comes from a male donor with early-stage non-small cell lung cancer. Sequencing was performed on normal lung tissue next to the tumor, taken at surgery. J is TRBJ2-5 and V is TRBV12-3 or TRBV12-4; D not certain. In DNA form, the CDR3 reads TGTGCCAGCAGTTTTGGTCATAAAGAGACCCAGTACTTC. It codes for CASSFGHKETQYF.